Below, 27 T cell receptor beta chains from the same sample are listed, as sequenced in a study of T cell repertoires in cytomegalovirus infection. TCRdb reprocessed the reads via MiXCR and lists one record per CDR3 protein. The sample carries more than 400,000 distinct CDR3 sequences, 26% recorded once. The sequenced sample was PBMCs. The receptors derive from a human donor in good health (CMV status not recorded). Some clones in this sample may be carry-over from other donors' samples.

The chain has TRBV24-1 and TRBJ2-1; TRBD1 matches at 8 bases. CDR1 is KGHDR and CDR2 is SFDVKD in the germline V gene. There are 16 residues in the CDR3. Trimming removed 0 bases from V and 10 bases from J; junction bases left unmatched: 10. CDR3 sequence reads: CATSDLRGRGLGEQFF. The CDR3 bases are TGTGCCACCAGTGATTTGCGTGGCAGGGGGCTAGGAGAGCAGTTCTTC.

The chain is built from TRBV19 and TRBJ2-1, with 10 nucleotides matching TRBD2. Germline CDR1 LNHDA, CDR2 SQIVND (reference sequence). V shed 5 bases, J shed 0 bases, and the junction held 13 bases outside the gene matches. The CDR3 loop spans 19 amino acids. CDR3: CASSSPGASGGSSYNEQFF. As DNA, the CDR3 is TGTGCCAGTAGTTCGCCTGGGGCTAGCGGGGGTAGCTCCTACAATGAGCAGTTCTTC.

This clonotype was counted ten times or more. J is TRBJ2-7 and V is TRBV7-2; the D gene is possibly TRBD2 (5 bases). Germline CDR1 and CDR2: SGHTA and FQGNSA. The CDR3 totals 14 residues. Trimming stripped 5 bases from V and 1 base from J, with 12 bases between. DNA of the CDR3: TGTGCCAGCAGCCAATCTGGGAGATCCTACGAGCAGTACTTC. Its translation is CASSQSGRSYEQYF.

The V call is TRBV6-1, the J call TRBJ2-1; D is unresolved. V was cut by 7 bases and J by 3 bases, with 10 bases left in between. The CDR3 totals 13 residues. Germline lookup yields CDR1 MNHNS and CDR2 SASEGT. CDR3 coding DNA: TGTGCCAGCACGGGTAATGTCTACAATGAGCAGTTCTTC. Protein product: CASTGNVYNEQFF.

This CDR3 reads CASSYTGSRRSQPQHF. Here the CDR3 DNA reads TGTGCCAGCAGTTACACAGGGTCCCGGCGGAGTCAGCCCCAGCATTTT. The chain couples TRBV6-6 to TRBJ1-5, with D possibly being TRBD1 (6 bases). Germline V gives CDR1 MNHNY, CDR2 SVGAGI (reference sequence). The CDR3 loop spans 16 amino acids. V was cut by 2 bases and J by 6 bases, with 17 bases left in between.

The rearrangement joins TRBV6-5 to TRBJ1-1; D remains ambiguous. Germline V gene data show CDR1 as MNHEY and CDR2 as SVGAGI. Trimming stripped 1 base from V and 10 bases from J, with 13 bases between. The CDR3 sequence is 13 residues long. The CDR3 loop is CASSYWGEEGAFF. DNA for the CDR3: TGTGCCAGCAGTTACTGGGGAGAGGAAGGAGCTTTCTTT.

The V call is TRBV5-8, the J call TRBJ2-7; 14 bases line up with TRBD2. Looked up from germline, CDR1 is SGHTS and CDR2 is YDEGEE. V was pared by 5 bases and J by 0 bases, with 4 bases of the junction left unmatched. CDR3 length: 16 residues. The DNA of the CDR3 is TGTGCCAGCAGTTGGGGACTAGCGGGAGTCTCCTACGAGCAGTACGTC. Its translation: CASSWGLAGVSYEQYV.

This clonotype was recorded at least ten times. The chain employs TRBV7-2 and TRBJ2-1; 10 bases are shared with TRBD2. This CDR3 spans 15 amino acids. V shed 5 bases, J shed 7 bases, and the junction held 8 bases outside the gene matches. Germline CDR1 and CDR2: SGHTA and FQGNSA. The CDR3 loop is CASSTVASGRNEQFF. CDR3 nucleotide sequence: TGTGCCAGCAGCACCGTGGCTAGCGGGAGAAATGAGCAGTTCTTC.

V usage is TRBV11-2 and J usage is TRBJ2-3; no clear D gene. The CDR3 loop spans 14 amino acids. Trimming pared 0 bases from V and 6 bases from J, leaving 10 bases between. Germline CDR1 and CDR2: SGHAT and FQNNGV. The CDR3 sequence is CASSLDLSGDTQYF. CDR3 nucleotides: TGTGCCAGCAGCTTAGACCTCTCCGGGGATACGCAGTATTTT.

V gene TRBV19 combines with J gene TRBJ2-2; D may be TRBD2 (6 bases). Trimming cost V 4 bases and J 3 bases, with 18 bases left between them. The CDR3 contains 17 residues. Germline V gene sequence: CDR1 LNHDA, CDR2 SQIVND (reference sequence). CDR3: CASSTLALRADTGELFF. The CDR3 DNA follows: TGTGCCAGTAGTACTCTAGCGCTAAGGGCGGACACCGGGGAGCTGTTTTTT.

The chain links TRBV7-9 to TRBJ1-1; TRBD1 might be the D (5 bases). Germline V gives CDR1 SEHNR, CDR2 FQNEAQ (reference sequence). Trimming left V 5 bases short and J 6 bases short, with 10 bases between. The CDR3 spans 12 residues. The CDR3 spells CASSRQKPEAFF. The CDR3, as DNA: TGTGCCAGCAGCCGACAGAAACCTGAAGCTTTCTTT.

The chain combines TRBV4-3 with TRBJ1-6; no clear D. The V gene lost 0 bases and the J gene lost 7 bases, with 10 bases spanning the gap. This CDR3 has 15 amino acids. Germline V gene sequence: CDR1 LGHNA, CDR2 YSLEER. CDR3 amino acids: CASSQDTRRNSPLHF. CDR3 in DNA: TGCGCCAGCAGCCAAGACACTAGAAGAAATTCACCCCTCCACTTT.

With respect to this clonotype: A much larger clone lies a single base off, so this may be a read error. The J gene is TRBJ2-2, the V gene TRBV7-8; D might be TRBD2 (5 bases). This CDR3 is built from 15 residues. The germline gives CDR1 SGHVS, CDR2 FQNEAQ. The CDR3, as DNA: TGTGCCACCAGCCCCGGACTTCTGGCGACCGGGGAGCTGTTTTTT. As protein: CATSPGLLATGELFF.

This clonotype appeared a few times. The V and J genes are TRBV27 and TRBJ1-6, with D perhaps TRBD1 (6 bases). CDR1 MNHEY and CDR2 SMNVEV come from the germline V gene (reference sequence). The CDR3 has 12 amino acids. Trimming shortened V by 6 bases and J by 12 bases, and 12 bases separated the two germline ends. CDR3 sequence reads: CASREWGRPLHF. The CDR3 DNA sequence: TGTGCCAGCAGGGAGTGGGGGCGACCCCTCCACTTT.

V is TRBV12-5 and J is TRBJ2-5; D remains ambiguous. The germline V gene has CDR1 LGHNT and CDR2 FRNRAP. V was shortened by 2 bases and J by 1 base, with 14 bases between the two germline ends. The CDR3 consists of 16 residues. CDR3 in DNA: TGTGCTAGTGGTTTGAGAGAATGGGTTCCCCAAGAGACCCAGTACTTC. It specifies CASGLREWVPQETQYF.

The chain combines TRBV19 with TRBJ2-2, with unresolved D. The CDR3 has 15 amino acids. CDR1 is LNHDA and CDR2 is SQIVND in the germline V gene (reference sequence). The V and J ends lost 4 bases and 1 base respectively, with 10 bases between them. CDR3 protein: CASSTTSRNTGELFF. DNA for the CDR3: TGTGCCAGTAGTACAACTTCTAGGAACACCGGGGAGCTGTTTTTT.

CDR3 protein: CSVDYGSEKLFF. CDR3 bases: TGCAGCGTTGATTACGGGAGTGAAAAACTGTTTTTT. The rearrangement links TRBV29-1 to TRBJ1-4; D gene ambiguous. The CDR3 is made up of 12 amino acids. Germline V lookup: CDR1 SQVTM, CDR2 ANQGSEA. V was cut by 3 bases and J by 7 bases, with 9 bases left in between. Full variable domain (missing parts from reference TRBV29-1 and TRBJ1-4): SAVISQKPSRDICQRGTSLTIQCQVDSQVTMMFWYRQQPGQSLTLIATANQGSEATYESGFVIDKFPISRPNLTFSTLTVSNMSPEDSSIYLCSVDYGSEKLFFGSGTQLSVL.

This clonotype was detected only once. This chain connects TRBV7-4 to TRBJ2-7, with 12 bases identical to TRBD2. From germline, CDR1 is SGHVT and CDR2 SQSDAQ. Trimming removed 3 bases from V and 7 bases from J; junction bases left unmatched: 10. The CDR3 spans 16 residues. CDR3 region: CASSLSTSGRLGEQYF. DNA of the CDR3: TGTGCCAGCAGCTTGTCGACTAGCGGGAGATTGGGGGAGCAGTACTTC.

The rearrangement uses TRBV29-1 and TRBJ1-1; 7 bases align to TRBD1. CDR1 and CDR2 from the germline V gene are SQVTM and ANQGSEA. This CDR3 contains 13 residues. After removal of 6 bases from V and 4 bases from J, the junction contained 8 bases not matched to a gene. This CDR3 is CSVPQGFGTEAFF. The CDR3 DNA reads as TGCAGCGTGCCACAGGGGTTTGGCACTGAAGCTTTCTTT.

This clonotype has a handful of counts. The chain couples TRBV4-3 to TRBJ1-2, with D unclear. The CDR3 is 13 amino acids. V lost 1 base and J lost 6, with 9 bases in between. The germline V gene encodes CDR1 LGHNA and CDR2 YSLEER. CDR3 sequence: CASSQGGRDGYTF. CDR3 bases: TGCGCCAGCAGCCAAGGCGGAAGGGATGGCTACACCTTC.

The rearrangement uses TRBV5-6 and TRBJ2-5; TRBD2 aligns across 8 bases. CDR1 and CDR2 from the germline V gene are SGHDT and YYEEEE. Trimming cost V 7 bases and J 5 bases; bases outside gene matches: 10. This CDR3 is built from 14 residues. CDR3 sequence: CASARGGLIETQYF. The CDR3 nucleotides read TGTGCCAGCGCCCGGGGGGGCTTAATTGAGACCCAGTACTTC.

A few counts support this clonotype. This chain joins TRBV27 and TRBJ1-2; TRBD1 agrees at 7 bases. The V and J ends lost 5 bases and 4 bases, in that order; junction bases with no gene match: 13. CDR3 size: 16 residues. Germline V lookup: CDR1 MNHEY, CDR2 SMNVEV (reference sequence). The CDR3 DNA reads TGTGCCAGCAGTCCCGAATTTGGACAGGAGGGCTATGGCTACACCTTC. This codes for CASSPEFGQEGYGYTF.

This chain links TRBV15 with TRBJ1-2; TRBD1 aligns across 8 bases. The CDR3 is 15 residues long. Unmatched junction bases numbered 5, after V lost 1 base and J lost 4 bases. Per the germline V gene, CDR1 is LNHNV and CDR2 is YYDKDF (reference sequence). This CDR3 reads CATSRAGTGVYGYTF. DNA for the CDR3: TGTGCCACCAGCAGAGCCGGGACAGGTGTCTATGGCTACACCTTC.

The chain recombines TRBV10-3 with TRBJ1-1; D is undetermined. CDR1 and CDR2 from the germline V gene are ENHRY and SYGVKD. V was clipped by 2 bases and J by 3 bases, with 10 bases between them. CDR3 length: 14 residues. CDR3 residues: CAISERAADTEAFF. DNA of the CDR3: TGTGCCATCAGTGAGAGGGCAGCCGACACTGAAGCTTTCTTT.

V and J are TRBV27 and TRBJ2-4; D unclear. This CDR3 region has 13 residues. Germline V lookup: CDR1 MNHEY, CDR2 SMNVEV (reference sequence). V was cut by 1 base and J by 7 bases, with 8 bases left in between. CDR3 sequence: CASSLYPGNIQYF. CDR3 nucleotide sequence: TGTGCCAGCAGTTTATATCCCGGGAACATTCAGTACTTC.

V usage is TRBV29-1 and J usage is TRBJ2-1; 11 positions agree with TRBD2. Trimming cost V 4 bases and J 4 bases; bases outside gene matches: 6. Germline V gives CDR1 SQVTM, CDR2 ANQGSEA. This CDR3 has 15 residues. DNA for the CDR3: TGCAGCGTTGTAGGGACTAGCGGACAATACAATGAGCAGTTCTTC. Protein: CSVVGTSGQYNEQFF.

The chain combines TRBV27 with TRBJ1-2, with TRBD1 as a possible D gene (5 bases). The CDR3 sequence is 18 residues long. The germline V and J ends were trimmed by 3 bases and 6 bases, with 26 bases remaining between them. The germline CDR1 and CDR2 sequences are MNHEY and SMNVEV (reference sequence). CDR3 region: CASSLFSGSVARADGYTF. The CDR3 DNA is TGTGCCAGCAGTTTGTTCTCGGGCTCGGTGGCCAGGGCTGATGGCTACACCTTC.